These 9 T cell receptor beta chains were sequenced from one sample in a study of blood T cell repertoires in COVID-19. Profiling relied on immunoSEQ multiplex PCR, and the TCRdb table lists in-frame clones only, not all of them. The sample consists of fewer than 300,000 clones, around nine tenths of them appearing once. Source material: peripheral blood. Receptor source: a man between 40 and 49 years old who had recovered from COVID-19.

This chain links TRBV2 with TRBJ2-1; D possibly corresponds to TRBD2 (6 bases). Trimming pared 6 bases from V and 6 bases from J, leaving 18 bases between. The CDR3 length is 15 residues. Germline CDR1 is SNHLY and CDR2 is FYNNEI. In DNA, the CDR3 is TGTGCCAGCAGGACTAGTGGCGGACGGCTCAATGAGCAGTTCTTC. Protein product: CASRTSGGRLNEQFF. The full variable domain, its missing parts supplied by reference TRBV2 and TRBJ2-1, is EPEVTQTPSHQVTQMGQEVILRCVPISNHLYFYWYRQILGQKVEFLVSFYNNEISEKSEIFDDQFSVERPDGSNFTLKIRSTKLEDSAMYFCASRTSGGRLNEQFFGPGTRLTVL.

The chain couples TRBV3-1 (or the pseudogene TRBV3-2) to TRBJ2-2; 11 nucleotides align to TRBD2. V dropped 3 bases and J dropped 0; count of bases not matched to a gene: 3. The CDR3 length is 17 residues. Germline values: CDR1 LGHDT, CDR2 YNNKEL (reference sequence). The CDR3 DNA sequence: TGTGCCAGCAGCCATTTAGCGGGGGGGCCGAACACCGGGGAGCTGTTTTTT. It translates to CASSHLAGGPNTGELFF.

This clone was seen a handful of times. The chain couples TRBV15 to TRBJ2-7, with no clear D. The CDR3 loop spans 15 amino acids. Germline values: CDR1 LNHNV, CDR2 YYDKDF (reference sequence). With 0 bases removed from V and 2 bases from J, the gap between germline ends came to 11 bases. In DNA, the CDR3 is TGTGCCACCAGCAGAGATCAAAAGGCGGCCTACGAGCAGTACTTC. Protein: CATSRDQKAAYEQYF.

In its sample, this clone was seen once. The rearrangement uses TRBV9 and TRBJ2-2, with D perhaps matching TRBD2 (7 bases). The CDR3 is 15 amino acids. The V and J ends lost 0 bases and 4 bases respectively, with 10 bases between them. From germline, CDR1 is SGDLS and CDR2 YYNGEE. CDR3 protein: CASSVVAGATGELFF. CDR3 in DNA: TGTGCCAGCAGCGTAGTGGCGGGGGCCACCGGGGAGCTGTTTTTT.

This chain links TRBV5-1 with TRBJ2-5, with 11 bases that match TRBD1. V dropped 6 bases and J dropped 5; count of bases not matched to a gene: 9. The CDR3 spans 15 residues. Germline V CDR1 and CDR2: SGHRS, YFSETQ. The CDR3 reads CASTVGQGAWETQYF. CDR3 sequence (DNA): TGCGCCAGCACCGTAGGACAGGGGGCGTGGGAGACCCAGTACTTC. The complete variable domain, with remaining parts taken from reference TRBV5-1 and TRBJ2-5, reads KAGVTQTPRYLIKTRGQQVTLSCSPISGHRSVSWYQQTPGQGLQFLFEYFSETQRNKGNFPGRFSGRQFSNSRSEMNVSTLELGDSALYLCASTVGQGAWETQYFGPGTRLLVL.

The chain links TRBV6-5 to TRBJ1-1, with D hard to call. V was cut by 4 bases and J by 4 bases, with 10 bases left in between. CDR3 size: 13 residues. The germline V gene has CDR1 MNHEY and CDR2 SVGAGI. The CDR3: CASSWEMATEAFF. CDR3 nucleotide sequence: TGTGCCAGCAGTTGGGAGATGGCCACTGAAGCTTTCTTT.

The chain links TRBV10-3 to TRBJ2-3; TRBD2 matches 11 bases. The CDR3 consists of 17 residues. With 6 bases clipped from V and 0 bases from J, the junction kept 8 bases outside the gene matches. CDR1 is ENHRY, CDR2 SYGVKD, per germline. The CDR3 region is CAIRRGLADSSTDTQYF. The CDR3, as DNA: TGTGCCATCAGGAGGGGACTAGCGGATTCTAGCACAGATACGCAGTATTTT.

The chain couples TRBV12-3 or TRBV12-4 to TRBJ2-7, with a tentative D call TRBD2 (5 bases). The CDR3 has 13 amino acids. V dropped 4 bases and J dropped 2 bases, with 9 bases sitting between them. CDR3 in amino acids: CASSSAGAYEQYF. CDR3 bases: TGTGCCAGCAGTTCCGCCGGGGCCTACGAGCAGTACTTC.

The rearrangement uses TRBV2 and TRBJ2-2, with TRBD1 matching over 8 bases. This CDR3 region has 15 residues. In germline, CDR1 is SNHLY, CDR2 FYNNEI. V lost 3 bases and J lost 5; bases outside the gene matches: 5. This CDR3 reads CASSDQGAGTGELFF. The CDR3 coding sequence is TGTGCCAGCAGTGACCAGGGGGCTGGAACCGGGGAGCTGTTTTTT.